This is a list of T cell receptor beta chains from one sample in a study of T cells in Graves' hyperthyroidism and ophthalmopathy. MiXCR, applied by TCRdb to the multiplex PCR reads, yields one record per CDR3 protein. The data show under 750,000 distinct CDR3 sequences, 18% seen once. The source material was blood. The receptors derive from a woman aged 45 to 65 with Graves' hyperthyroidism that later progressed to Graves' ophthalmopathy. Each CDR3 is given with its conserved first and last residue. A D gene is named only where the DNA matches it firmly. Clone size, where shown, is once, few, many, or a class for clones that have expanded.

>-|-|15|TRBV5-1|TRBJ2-5
TGCGCCAGCAGCTCAGGGCAGGGGTACCAAGAGACCCAGTACTTC
CASSSGQGYQETQYF
>-|-|14|TRBV12-3/TRBV12-4|TRBJ1-4
TGTGCCAGCAGTTTCTTTACAACTAATGAAAAACTGTTTTTT
CASSFFTTNEKLFF
>-|many|14|TRBV3-1|TRBJ2-1
TGTGCCAGCAGCGGTAGGGACGGGGCGGATGAGCAGTTCTTC
CASSGRDGADEQFF
>-|-|15|TRBV7-2|TRBJ2-5
TGTGCCAGCAGCCGGTCAGGCAGGGGCCAAGAGACCCAGTACTTC
CASSRSGRGQETQYF
>TRBD1|many|16|TRBV6-1|TRBJ2-7
TGTGCCAGCAGTCACCCTACAGGGGATTTCTCCTACGAGCAGTACTTC
CASSHPTGDFSYEQYF
>-|few|15|TRBV6-1|TRBJ1-1
TGTGCCAGCAGTTTTATAGGAGGTGGGAACACTGAAGCTTTCTTT
CASSFIGGGNTEAFF
>TRBD1|-|16|TRBV12-3/TRBV12-4|TRBJ2-2
TGTGCCAGCACCAAATACAGGGGAGAAAACACCGGGGAGCTGTTTTTT
CASTKYRGENTGELFF
>TRBD2|few|16|TRBV2|TRBJ2-3
TGTGCCAGCAGTATCGGACTAGCGGGTAGCCCAGATACGCAGTATTTT
CASSIGLAGSPDTQYF
>-|many|14|TRBV29-1|TRBJ2-1
TGCAGCGTTCCGACACTCCGGGACTACAATGAGCAGTTCTTC
CSVPTLRDYNEQFF
>-|-|13|TRBV6-9|TRBJ2-7
TGTGCCAGCAGTGAAGCAACAATGTACGAGCAGTACTTC
CASSEATMYEQYF
>-|-|15|TRBV7-8|TRBJ1-4
TGTGCCAGCAGCTTAGGAGTAGGGAGGGATGAAAAACTGTTTTTT
CASSLGVGRDEKLFF
>TRBD1|few|12|TRBV29-1|TRBJ1-2
TGCAGCGTTGAAGGCCAGGGGGTCGGCTACACCTTC
CSVEGQGVGYTF
>-|-|16|TRBV4-1|TRBJ1-5
TGCGCCAGCAGCGCGCTTTTAAGGGTAGGCAATCAGCCCCAGCATTTT
CASSALLRVGNQPQHF
>TRBD1|many|13|TRBV12-3/TRBV12-4|TRBJ1-2
TGTGCCAGCACCGAAGGGGGCCCATTGGGCTACACCTTC
CASTEGGPLGYTF
>-|many|16|TRBV3-1|TRBJ2-5
TGTGCCAGCAGCAGAGGGGCCTCTAGGTCTGCGGAGACCCAGTACTTC
CASSRGASRSAETQYF
>TRBD1|-|15|TRBV19|TRBJ1-1
TGTGCCAGTAGCCGACAGGGCTCCATGAACACTGAAGCTTTCTTT
CASSRQGSMNTEAFF
>-|few|16|TRBV27|TRBJ1-2
TGTGCCAGCAGACCCCACCGTGGTCAGGGGAACTATGGCTACACCTTC
CASRPHRGQGNYGYTF
>-|few|10|TRBV6-7|TRBJ2-7
TGTGCCAGACACCGGGGGGAGCAGTACTTC
CARHRGEQYF
>-|once|12|TRBV4-1|TRBJ2-5
TGCGCCAGCAGCTCCATCTTTGAGACCCAGTACTTC
CASSSIFETQYF
>-|-|15|TRBV6-1|TRBJ1-3
TGTGCCAGCAGGCCCCAAAAGAGCTCTGGAAACACCATATATTTT
CASRPQKSSGNTIYF
>-|many|13|TRBV20-1|TRBJ2-5
TGCAGTGCTAGCGTTTGGGAGCGGGAGACCCAGTACTTC
CSASVWERETQYF
>TRBD1|-|15|TRBV5-1|TRBJ2-4
TGCGCCAGCAGCTTGGATGGGACAGGGGGAAGCATTCAGTACTTC
CASSLDGTGGSIQYF
>-|many|14|TRBV27|TRBJ1-5
TGTGCCAGCAGACTCGGACAGCCCAATCAGCCCCAGCATTTT
CASRLGQPNQPQHF
>-|many|12|TRBV3-1|TRBJ2-7
TGTGCCAGCAGCCAAGCCAGGGCGGAGCAGTACTTC
CASSQARAEQYF
>TRBD1|few|15|TRBV29-1|TRBJ2-2
TGCAGCGTGACGAGGACAGGGGAGGCCACCGGGGAGCTGTTTTTT
CSVTRTGEATGELFF
>TRBD1|-|14|TRBV19|TRBJ1-6
TGTGCCAGTAGTGACAGGGCGGGGGATTCACCCCTCCACTTT
CASSDRAGDSPLHF
>TRBD1|-|16|TRBV20-1|TRBJ1-6
TGCAGTGCCAATCCGGGACAGAGCCTCCTTAATTCACCCCTCCACTTT
CSANPGQSLLNSPLHF
>-|-|14|TRBV7-2|TRBJ1-2
TGTGCCAGCAGCTTAGTGACAGACCTCTATGGCTACACCTTC
CASSLVTDLYGYTF
>TRBD1|-|16|TRBV19|TRBJ2-2
TGTGCCAGTAGTTCTCAGGGGGCCGACCGCCCGGTAGAGCTGTTTTTT
CASSSQGADRPVELFF
>-|many|13|TRBV7-7|TRBJ1-1
TGTGCTAGCAGCTTAGAACGGGACACTGAAGCTTTCTTT
CASSLERDTEAFF
>-|few|13|TRBV6-1|TRBJ2-3
TGTGCCGGGGAGATGCGCGGCACAGATACGCAGTATTTT
CAGEMRGTDTQYF
>-|-|12|TRBV30|TRBJ1-1
TGTGCCTGGAGTTTAAGAGTCACTGAAGCTTTCTTT
CAWSLRVTEAFF
>-|few|14|TRBV20-1|TRBJ1-2
TGCAGTGCTAGAGGGAGGGGCCCCTTCTATGGCTACACCTTC
CSARGRGPFYGYTF
>TRBD2|many|15|TRBV12-3/TRBV12-4|TRBJ2-3
TGTGCCAGCAAACCTCCAGCGGGGAATACAGATACGCAGTATTTT
CASKPPAGNTDTQYF
>TRBD2|-|13|TRBV6-1|TRBJ2-7
TGTGCCAACAGCCGGGACTACCGATACGAGCAGTACTTC
CANSRDYRYEQYF
>TRBD1|many|15|TRBV5-6|TRBJ2-7
TGTGCCAGCAGCTTGGCCGCGGGACAGGTCTACGAGCAGTACTTC
CASSLAAGQVYEQYF
>-|few|15|TRBV3-1|TRBJ1-2
TGTGCCAGCAGCCAAGATTCGACAGGAGCCTATGGCTACACCTTC
CASSQDSTGAYGYTF
>-|-|14|TRBV5-5|TRBJ1-4
TGTGCCAGCAGCTCGACAGGAGGTAATGAAAAACTGTTTTTT
CASSSTGGNEKLFF